The clone carrying this T cell receptor beta chain appeared a single time. The data stem from a study of blood T cell repertoires in COVID-19. Authors' processing steps: Amplified reference gene primers provided the basis for estimating nucleated cell counts. Clones were read by immunoSEQ multiplex PCR, and TCRdb kept only the in-frame ones, dropping some. V and J calls and clone size are those listed in that table; D and trimming were worked out from the DNA. In the table there are approximately 70,000 clones, roughly 88% of which are singletons. Sequencing was done on a sample of peripheral blood. This TCR was sampled from a human donor in a cohort sampled during active COVID-19.

The CDR3 coding sequence is TGTGCCAGCAGCACCAGCCCCGACAGGACATACGAGCAGTACTTC. Protein: CASSTSPDRTYEQYF. This chain connects TRBV9 to TRBJ2-7, with a weak D call TRBD1 (6 bases). The CDR3 is 15 residues long. The V and J ends lost 4 bases and 4 bases respectively, with 18 bases between them. The germline CDR1 and CDR2 sequences are SGDLS and YYNGEE. The whole variable domain, filled in from reference TRBV9 and TRBJ2-7, reads DSGVTQTPKHLITATGQRVTLRCSPRSGDLSVYWYQQSLDQGLQFLIQYYNGEERAKGNILERFSAQQFPDLHSELNLSSLELGDSALYFCASSTSPDRTYEQYFGPGTRLTVT.